Here is one T cell receptor beta chain with its context. The antigen remains undetermined. This specimen comes from a study of radiotherapy plus CTLA-4 blockade in lung cancer. Study in general: Of the patients, roughly 20% showed objective responses and approximately 34% attained disease control. Study-level results: Blood TCR clones of tumor origin expanded after radiotherapy plus ipilimumab. How blood T cell clones changed early, along with interferon-beta, reportedly forecast response best.

Ipilimumab-mediated CTLA-4 blockade plus focal radiation was given to patients having chemo-refractory metastatic non-small-cell lung cancer. This CDR3 region has 15 residues. Trimming took 0 bases from V and 4 from J, leaving 15 bases between them. Germline values: CDR1 GTSNPN, CDR2 SVGIG (reference sequence). Here immunoSEQ multiplex PCR was the method, and the copy in TCRdb shows in-frame clones only, minus some. The table has some 49,000 clones, about 85% seen once. The specimen comprised peripheral blood, sampled from a patient treated with radiotherapy plus ipilimumab. The V call is TRBV30, the J call TRBJ1-2; perhaps TRBD1 as D (5 bases). The clonotype comes from a human donor with non-small cell lung cancer whose response to radiotherapy plus ipilimumab could not be evaluated. The CDR3, as DNA: TGTGCCTGGAGTGTCAAAGGGCAGGGCCTCTATGGCTACACCTTC. Translated: CAWSVKGQGLYGYTF.